These 14 T cell receptor beta chains were sequenced from one sample in a study of blood T cell repertoires in COVID-19. Generated by immunoSEQ multiplex PCR, the TCRdb table keeps only in-frame clones and is missing some. In the table there are approximately 170,000 clones, less than 85% of which are singletons. The material sequenced was PBMCs or T cells enriched from blood (not recorded which). The source of these receptors is a woman aged 45-65 years who had recovered from COVID-19.

V gene TRBV2 combines with J gene TRBJ2-2, with D possibly being TRBD1 (5 bases). The CDR3 is 14 amino acids. The V gene's germline CDR1 is SNHLY and CDR2 FYNNEI. With 6 bases removed from V and 4 bases from J, the gap between germline ends came to 12 bases. The DNA of the CDR3 is TGTGCCAGCAGCCCGACAGCAATCACCGGGGAGCTGTTTTTT. Its protein is CASSPTAITGELFF.

V is TRBV18 and J is TRBJ1-6, with 8 bases identical to TRBD1. V shed 3 bases and J 13 bases; nucleotides not matched to a gene: 5. The CDR3 is made up of 13 amino acids. CDR1 and CDR2 (germline): KGHSH, LQKENI. Here the CDR3 reads CASSPSQGGPLHF. CDR3 nucleotide sequence: TGTGCCAGCTCACCGTCACAGGGGGGTCCCCTCCACTTT. Together with reference TRBV18 and TRBJ1-6, the CDR3 gives the full variable domain: NAGVMQNPRHLVRRRGQEARLRCSPMKGHSHVYWYRQLPEEGLKFMVYLQKENIIDESGMPKERFSAEFPKEGPSILRIQQVVRGDSAAYFCASSPSQGGPLHFGNGTRLTVT.

The chain is built from TRBV5-1 and TRBJ2-7; tentative D call: TRBD1 (6 bases). Looked up from germline, CDR1 is SGHRS and CDR2 is YFSETQ. The CDR3 extends over 13 amino acids. Trimming removed 2 bases at V and 9 bases at J, with 15 bases between. The CDR3 sequence: CASSLTGPPGQYV. Here the CDR3 DNA reads TGCGCCAGCAGCTTAACAGGGCCCCCCGGGCAGTACGTC.

J is TRBJ2-3 and V is TRBV3-1 (or the pseudogene TRBV3-2), with D perhaps TRBD1 (6 bases). Germline loops: CDR1 LGHDT, CDR2 YNNKEL (reference sequence). This CDR3 contains 13 residues. V was shortened by 5 bases and J by 7 bases, with 13 bases between the two germline ends. The CDR3 loop reads CASSTRQAHTQYF. CDR3 coding DNA: TGTGCCAGCAGCACCCGACAGGCACATACGCAGTATTTT.

The genes are TRBV29-1 and TRBJ2-3; TRBD2 matches 9 bases. The germline CDR1 and CDR2 sequences are SQVTM and ANQGSEA. The CDR3 spans 13 residues. With 4 bases clipped from V and 1 base from J, the junction kept 0 bases outside the gene matches. CDR3: CSVGTSGTDTQYF. CDR3 coding DNA: TGCAGCGTTGGGACTAGCGGCACAGATACGCAGTATTTT.

V is TRBV5-4 and J is TRBJ2-5; TRBD2 might be the D (6 bases). V lost 3 bases and J 4 bases, leaving 22 bases between the germline ends. CDR1 SGHNT and CDR2 YYREEE come from the germline V gene (reference sequence). This CDR3 is built from 17 residues. The CDR3 DNA reads TGTGCCAGCAGCTCCCCCTCCAAGGTAGCGGAGCTAGAGACCCAGTACTTC. Translating it yields CASSSPSKVAELETQYF. Full variable domain (rest looked up from reference TRBV5-4 and TRBJ2-5): ETGVTQSPTHLIKTRGQQVTLRCSSQSGHNTVSWYQQALGQGPQFIFQYYREEENGRGNFPPRFSGLQFPNYSSELNVNALELDDSALYLCASSSPSKVAELETQYFGPGTRLLVL.

The chain recombines TRBV5-1 with TRBJ2-4, with D uncertain. Germline CDR1 and CDR2: SGHRS and YFSETQ. The length of the CDR3 is 16 residues. Trimming cost V 1 base and J 1 base, with 12 bases left between them. The CDR3 sequence: CASSLLGAGAKNIQYF. As DNA, the CDR3 is TGCGCCAGCAGCTTGCTAGGAGCCGGGGCCAAAAACATTCAGTACTTC.

The count of this clone is one. V and J are TRBV6-2 or TRBV6-3 and TRBJ2-2; 9 nucleotides agree with TRBD2. The CDR3 extends over 15 amino acids. The junction had 5 bases not matched to a gene; V was cut back by 1 base and J by 8 bases. Per the germline V gene, CDR1 is MNHEY and CDR2 is SVGEGT. The CDR3 DNA reads as TGTGCCAGCAGTTACTGGCGGGAGGGCTCTGGGGAGCTGTTTTTT. This translates into CASSYWREGSGELFF.

This clone is a singleton in its sample. This chain connects TRBV2 to TRBJ2-7, with 7 bases fitting TRBD1. J lost 4 bases, V lost 8 bases, and 8 bases had no gene match. This CDR3 region has 13 residues. Germline loops: CDR1 SNHLY, CDR2 FYNNEI. CDR3 DNA: TGTGCCAGCCGCCCGACAGGGTCGTACGAGCAGTACGTC. It specifies CASRPTGSYEQYV.

This clone appeared a single time. The chain is built from TRBV5-1 and TRBJ1-4; 10 nucleotides line up with TRBD1. The germline CDR1 and CDR2 sequences are SGHRS and YFSETQ. The CDR3 loop spans 17 amino acids. Germline trimming cut 3 bases from V and 2 bases from J; bases unmatched to any gene: 7. The CDR3: CASSWGQGIETNEKLFF. CDR3 sequence (DNA): TGCGCCAGCAGCTGGGGACAGGGGATCGAGACTAATGAAAAACTGTTTTTT.

The V gene is TRBV6-5, the J gene TRBJ2-5, with D perhaps matching TRBD2 (7 bases). Germline CDR1 reads MNHEY; CDR2 reads SVGAGI. V was pared by 5 bases and J by 5 bases, with 12 bases between. CDR3 size: 13 residues. The CDR3 DNA follows: TGTGCCAGCAGTAGGGGGGGCGCGGAGACCCAGTACTTC. Translating it yields CASSRGGAETQYF.

Here the CDR3 reads CASSSLRTANTEAFF. The DNA for the CDR3 is TGTGCCAGCAGCTCGTTAAGGACAGCGAACACTGAAGCTTTCTTT. This rearrangement joins TRBV13 to TRBJ1-1, with D perhaps matching TRBD1 (6 bases). Trimming took 4 bases from V and 1 from J, leaving 13 bases between them. Looked up from germline, CDR1 is PRHDT and CDR2 is FYEKMQ (reference sequence). This CDR3 spans 15 amino acids.

The chain couples TRBV28 to TRBJ2-7; possibly TRBD1 for D (5 bases). With 3 bases removed from V and 6 bases from J, the gap between germline ends came to 9 bases. Germline V CDR1 and CDR2: MDHEN, SYDVKM. This CDR3 is 12 amino acids long. CDR3 in DNA: TGTGCCAGCAGTTTTGGGGCCGGCGAGCAGTACGTC. Protein sequence: CASSFGAGEQYV.

This chain joins TRBV18 and TRBJ2-7; D might be TRBD2 (7 bases). Germline V gives CDR1 KGHSH, CDR2 LQKENI. Between the trimmed V and J ends, which lost 3 bases and 7 bases, there was a span of 13 bases. This CDR3 region has 13 residues. CDR3 region: CASSPGGLWEQYV. The DNA of the CDR3 is TGTGCCAGCTCACCGGGGGGGCTGTGGGAGCAGTACGTC.